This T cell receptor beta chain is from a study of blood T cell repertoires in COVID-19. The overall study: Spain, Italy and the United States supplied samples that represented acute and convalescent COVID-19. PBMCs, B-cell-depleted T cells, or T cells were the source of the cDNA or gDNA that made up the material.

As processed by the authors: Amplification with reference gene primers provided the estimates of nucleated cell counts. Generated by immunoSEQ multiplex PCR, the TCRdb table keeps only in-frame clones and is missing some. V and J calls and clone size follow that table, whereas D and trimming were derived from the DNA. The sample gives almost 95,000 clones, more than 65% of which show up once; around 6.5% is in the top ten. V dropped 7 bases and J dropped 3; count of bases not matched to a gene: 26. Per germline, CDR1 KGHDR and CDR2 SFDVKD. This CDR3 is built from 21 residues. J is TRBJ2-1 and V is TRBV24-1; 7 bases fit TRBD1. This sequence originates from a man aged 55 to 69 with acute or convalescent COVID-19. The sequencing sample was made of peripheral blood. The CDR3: CATSQGDMSPGGSGLYNEQFF. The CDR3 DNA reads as TGTGCCACCAGCCAGGGGGACATGTCACCGGGCGGGTCGGGCCTCTACAATGAGCAGTTCTTC.